Following are 6 T cell receptor beta chains from one sample sequenced in a study of cytomegalovirus exposure and HLA in healthy donors. 13 Jbeta primers and 60 Vbeta primers were used for the PCR. Assay: immunoSEQ multiplex PCR; the TCRdb copy retains only in-frame clones and omits some. This table holds approximately 290,000 clones, over 70% found once. Source material: PBMCs. The receptors stem from a girl aged 2-10 years in good health and CMV-seronegative.

The V call is TRBV10-3, the J call TRBJ2-7; TRBD2 matches at 11 bases. This CDR3 comprises 15 residues. V was pared by 4 bases and J by 3 bases, with 5 bases of the junction left unmatched. Germline V gives CDR1 ENHRY, CDR2 SYGVKD. The CDR3 region is CAISAAGTSGYEQYF. As DNA, the CDR3 is TGTGCCATCAGTGCAGCCGGGACTAGCGGCTACGAGCAGTACTTC.

This chain links TRBV28 with TRBJ2-1; the D is unclear. This CDR3 is built from 13 residues. From germline, CDR1 is MDHEN and CDR2 SYDVKM. The ends were cut back, 8 bases at V and 6 bases at J, with 14 bases in the middle. The DNA of the CDR3 is TGTGCCAGCGCCCCCGGGTTGGGCAATGAGCAGTTCTTC. It yields the protein CASAPGLGNEQFF.

A few counts support this clone. The chain employs TRBV27 and TRBJ2-7, with TRBD1 matching over 7 bases. There are 15 residues in the CDR3. The junction had 9 bases not matched to a gene; V was cut back by 5 bases and J by 2 bases. Germline V gene data show CDR1 as MNHEY and CDR2 as SMNVEV (reference sequence). The CDR3 region is CASSLNPGQPYEQYF. CDR3 DNA: TGTGCCAGCAGTCTCAACCCGGGACAGCCCTACGAGCAGTACTTC.

V usage is TRBV28 and J usage is TRBJ2-3; the D gene is possibly TRBD2 (6 bases). Germline assignment: CDR1 MDHEN and CDR2 SYDVKM. The CDR3 runs 13 residues. Trimming took 5 bases from V and 4 from J, leaving 10 bases between them. For the CDR3, the DNA is TGTGCCAGCAGTACCGGGACTCCAGATACGCAGTATTTT. Translation: CASSTGTPDTQYF.

V is TRBV28 and J is TRBJ2-1, with D hard to call. V lost 6 bases to trimming and J lost 8 bases, with 14 bases between them. This CDR3 comprises 13 residues. Germline lookup yields CDR1 MDHEN and CDR2 SYDVKM. CDR3 in amino acids: CASRSTPLHEQFF. The CDR3 DNA reads TGTGCCAGCAGGTCTACCCCCCTACATGAGCAGTTCTTC.

Only one count was recorded for this clone. The chain recombines TRBV12-2 with TRBJ1-5; the table calls TRBD1, which could not be checked here. TRBV12-2 is termed a pseudogene. The CDR3 totals 17 residues. The CDR3 region has the DNA TGTGCAAGTCGCTTAGACTCCCGGGACATAGGGTATCAGCCCCAGCATTTT. Its translation is CASRLDSRDIGYQPQHF.